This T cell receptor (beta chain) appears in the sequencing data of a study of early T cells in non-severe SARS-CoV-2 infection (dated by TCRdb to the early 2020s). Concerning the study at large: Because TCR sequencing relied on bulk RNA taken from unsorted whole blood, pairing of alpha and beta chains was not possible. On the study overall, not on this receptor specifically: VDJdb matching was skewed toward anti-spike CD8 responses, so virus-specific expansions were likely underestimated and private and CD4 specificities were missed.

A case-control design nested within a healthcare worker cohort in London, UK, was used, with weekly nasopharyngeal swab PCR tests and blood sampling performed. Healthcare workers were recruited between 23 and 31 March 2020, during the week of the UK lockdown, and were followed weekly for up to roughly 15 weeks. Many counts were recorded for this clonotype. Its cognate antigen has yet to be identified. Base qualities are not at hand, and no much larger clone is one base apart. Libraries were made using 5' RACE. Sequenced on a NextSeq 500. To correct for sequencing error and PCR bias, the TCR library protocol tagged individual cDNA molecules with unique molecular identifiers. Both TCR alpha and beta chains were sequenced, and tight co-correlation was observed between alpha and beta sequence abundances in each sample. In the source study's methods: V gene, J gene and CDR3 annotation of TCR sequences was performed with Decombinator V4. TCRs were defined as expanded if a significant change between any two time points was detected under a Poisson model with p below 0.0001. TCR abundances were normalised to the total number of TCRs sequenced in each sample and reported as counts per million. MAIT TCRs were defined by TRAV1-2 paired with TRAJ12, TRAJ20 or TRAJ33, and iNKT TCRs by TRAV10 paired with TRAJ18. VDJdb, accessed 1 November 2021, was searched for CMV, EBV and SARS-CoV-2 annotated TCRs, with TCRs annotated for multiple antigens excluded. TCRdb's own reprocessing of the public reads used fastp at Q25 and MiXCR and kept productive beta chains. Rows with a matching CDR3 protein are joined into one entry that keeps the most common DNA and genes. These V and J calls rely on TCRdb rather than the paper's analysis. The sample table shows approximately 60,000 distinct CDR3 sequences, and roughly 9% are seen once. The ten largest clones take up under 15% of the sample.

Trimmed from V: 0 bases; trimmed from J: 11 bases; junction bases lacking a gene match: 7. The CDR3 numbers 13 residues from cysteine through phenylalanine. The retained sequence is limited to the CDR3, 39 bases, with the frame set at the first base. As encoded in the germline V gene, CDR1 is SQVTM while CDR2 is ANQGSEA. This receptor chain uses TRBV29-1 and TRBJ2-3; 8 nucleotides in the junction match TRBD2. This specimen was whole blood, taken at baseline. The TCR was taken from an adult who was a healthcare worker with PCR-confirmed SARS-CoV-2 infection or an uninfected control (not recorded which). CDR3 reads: CSVEDQPSGLQYF. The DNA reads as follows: TGCAGCGTTGAAGATCAGCCTAGCGGGCTGCAGTATTTT.